This T cell receptor (beta chain) derives from a study of blood T cell repertoires in COVID-19. At the level of the study: Material from acute and convalescent COVID-19 was sourced from the United States, Italy and Spain.

The method was immunoSEQ multiplex PCR; TCRdb's version includes in-frame clones alone and lacks a portion of them. The sample records 130,000 to 150,000 clones, 75% to 85% being singletons. The TCR sequence derives from a man in his 60s with active or convalescent COVID-19. Specimen: peripheral blood.

CDR3 region: CASSQDRGSNTGELFF. Here the CDR3 DNA reads TGTGCCAGCAGCCAAGATCGTGGGAGCAACACCGGGGAGCTGTTTTTT. The chain has TRBV3-1 (or the pseudogene TRBV3-2) and TRBJ2-2; tentative D call: TRBD2 (5 bases). The CDR3 runs to 16 residues. Germline V gene sequence: CDR1 LGHDT, CDR2 YNNKEL (reference sequence). The V gene lost 0 bases and the J gene lost 2 bases, with 10 bases spanning the gap.